Shown below are 26 T cell receptor beta chains from a single sample sequenced in a study of blood T cell repertoires in COVID-19. Clones were read by immunoSEQ multiplex PCR, and TCRdb kept only the in-frame ones, dropping some. The sample includes some 200,000 clones, approximately 85% seen only once; the top ten take 2% to 3%. The sample was peripheral blood. These receptors all stem from a woman in her 70s with COVID-19, enrolled during active disease.

This chain uses TRBV6-5 with TRBJ2-5, with D possibly TRBD2 on 6 matching bases. CDR1 is MNHEY, CDR2 SVGAGI, per germline. Between the trimmed V and J ends, which lost 7 bases and 0 bases, there was a span of 15 bases. This CDR3 is built from 15 residues. This chain's CDR3 is CASTSAAGHQETQYF. The DNA of the CDR3 is TGTGCCAGCACCTCCGCGGCGGGACACCAAGAGACCCAGTACTTC.

This rearrangement joins TRBV18 to TRBJ1-2; 12 bases are shared with TRBD1. There are 14 residues in the CDR3. Looked up from germline, CDR1 is KGHSH and CDR2 is LQKENI. The V and J ends lost 4 bases and 7 bases, in that order; junction bases with no gene match: 4. The CDR3 spells CASSLRDRGPGYTF. The CDR3 DNA sequence: TGTGCCAGCTCACTGCGGGACAGGGGGCCTGGCTACACCTTC.

This chain connects TRBV4-3 to TRBJ2-2; D may be TRBD2 (6 bases). The germline CDR1 and CDR2 sequences are LGHNA and YSLEER. V lost 4 bases and J lost 6, with 12 bases in between. This CDR3 spans 14 amino acids. CDR3 amino acids: CASSPYGGSGELFF. In nucleotides, the CDR3 is TGCGCCAGCAGCCCATATGGGGGGTCCGGGGAGCTGTTTTTT.

The gene calls are TRBV5-1 and TRBJ1-4; 8 nucleotides line up with TRBD1. The V gene end was trimmed by 1 base and the J gene end by 2 bases; junction bases not matched to a gene: 13. From germline, CDR1 is SGHRS and CDR2 YFSETQ. The CDR3 contains 19 residues. The CDR3 DNA reads as TGCGCCAGCAGCTTGACACGTGGCAGGGGGCAATCTACTAATGAAAAACTGTTTTTT. This translates into CASSLTRGRGQSTNEKLFF.

The gene calls are TRBV5-5 and TRBJ1-5, with D possibly matching TRBD1 (6 bases). The germline V gene has CDR1 SGHKS and CDR2 YYEKEE (reference sequence). Trimming took 0 bases from V and 6 from J, leaving 13 bases between them. The CDR3 extends over 15 amino acids. CDR3 bases: TGTGCCAGCAGCTTGGACGGCAGGGGCTTTCAGCCCCAGCATTTT. As protein: CASSLDGRGFQPQHF.

The genes are TRBV4-1 and TRBJ2-1; 10 bases line up with TRBD2. CDR1 and CDR2 (germline): MGHRA, YSYEKL. This CDR3 has 16 amino acids. The ends lost 1 base at V and 4 bases at J; junction bases unmatched: 4. Written as DNA, the CDR3 is TGCGCCAGCAGCCAAGGACTAGCGGGCAGATACAATGAGCAGTTCTTC. The encoded protein is CASSQGLAGRYNEQFF.

The chain is built from TRBV5-1 and TRBJ1-1; D possibly corresponds to TRBD1 (5 bases). The length of the CDR3 is 13 residues. Germline loops: CDR1 SGHRS, CDR2 YFSETQ. Trimming stripped 4 bases from V and 1 base from J, with 8 bases between. For the CDR3, the DNA is TGCGCCAGCAGCCCGACAGAGAACACTGAAGCTTTCTTT. The encoded protein is CASSPTENTEAFF.

The rearrangement links TRBV7-3 to TRBJ2-7; perhaps TRBD2 as D (7 bases). With 3 bases removed from V and 5 bases from J, the gap between germline ends came to 11 bases. Germline loops: CDR1 SGHTA, CDR2 FQGTGA. CDR3 length equals 13 residues. CDR3 region: CASSLGGRNEQYF. In nucleotides, the CDR3 is TGTGCCAGCAGCTTGGGGGGGCGGAACGAGCAGTACTTC.

The chain couples TRBV5-6 to TRBJ2-7; D is possibly TRBD2 (6 bases). V was shortened by 3 bases and J by 6 bases, with 16 bases between the two germline ends. Germline assignment: CDR1 SGHDT and CDR2 YYEEEE. CDR3 length: 14 residues. CDR3 DNA sequence: TGTGCCAGCAGCTCGGGAGTAGGCTTTGGCGAGCAGTACTTC. It specifies CASSSGVGFGEQYF.

This chain links TRBV5-1 with TRBJ2-1; 7 bases are a match to TRBD1. V lost 5 bases, J lost 5 bases, and 16 bases stayed unmatched. CDR3 size: 17 residues. The germline V gene has CDR1 SGHRS and CDR2 YFSETQ. DNA for the CDR3: TGCGCCAGCAGAGCCGGATACAGGGGCCAAATAGACAATGAGCAGTTCTTC. Its translation: CASRAGYRGQIDNEQFF. Filled out from reference TRBV5-1 and TRBJ2-1, the complete variable domain reads KAGVTQTPRYLIKTRGQQVTLSCSPISGHRSVSWYQQTPGQGLQFLFEYFSETQRNKGNFPGRFSGRQFSNSRSEMNVSTLELGDSALYLCASRAGYRGQIDNEQFFGPGTRLTVL.

V gene TRBV2 combines with J gene TRBJ1-1, with D tentatively TRBD1 (5 bases). CDR1 SNHLY and CDR2 FYNNEI come from the germline V gene. The CDR3 is 11 residues long. V dropped 6 bases and J dropped 5 bases, with 7 bases sitting between them. CDR3 DNA: TGTGCCAGCAGGGGGGGGACTGAAGCTTTCTTT. Translated, it gives CASRGGTEAFF. The entire variable domain, with the rest obtained from reference TRBV2 and TRBJ1-1, is as follows: EPEVTQTPSHQVTQMGQEVILRCVPISNHLYFYWYRQILGQKVEFLVSFYNNEISEKSEIFDDQFSVERPDGSNFTLKIRSTKLEDSAMYFCASRGGTEAFFGQGTRLTVV.

This clone appeared once. This chain joins TRBV7-2 and TRBJ2-2; D might be TRBD1 (7 bases). The CDR3 runs 15 residues. Germline CDR1 SGHTA, CDR2 FQGNSA. V dropped 4 bases and J dropped 5 bases, with 14 bases sitting between them. The CDR3 loop is CASSSWQGGTGELFF. CDR3 DNA sequence: TGTGCCAGCAGCTCCTGGCAGGGGGGTACCGGGGAGCTGTTTTTT.

The rearrangement joins TRBV7-9 to TRBJ1-3; tentative D call: TRBD1 (6 bases). This CDR3 contains 16 residues. The germline V and J ends were trimmed by 5 bases and 0 bases, with 14 bases remaining between them. The germline CDR1 and CDR2 sequences are SEHNR and FQNEAQ (reference sequence). Here the CDR3 reads CASSPRGASSGNTIYF. As DNA, the CDR3 is TGTGCCAGCAGCCCCCGGGGGGCCAGCTCTGGAAACACCATATATTTT. Variable domain in full (rest from reference TRBV7-9 and TRBJ1-3): DTGVSQNPRHKITKRGQNVTFRCDPISEHNRLYWYRQTLGQGPEFLTYFQNEAQLEKSRLLSDRFSAERPKGSFSTLEIQRTEQGDSAMYLCASSPRGASSGNTIYFGEGSWLTVV.

V and J are TRBV21-1 and TRBJ2-2; the D call TRBD1 from the table was never checked on the DNA. TRBV21-1 is an annotated pseudogene. This CDR3 is 15 amino acids long. In nucleotides, the CDR3 is TGTGCCAGCAGCAAAAGACAGGCTATAACCGGGGAGCTGTTTTTT. It is translated as CASSKRQAITGELFF.

This clone appeared a few times. The rearrangement joins TRBV29-1 to TRBJ2-1; the match to TRBD2 covers 11 bases. The CDR3 has 16 residues. V lost 4 bases, J lost 0 bases, and 5 bases stayed unmatched. The germline V gene encodes CDR1 SQVTM and CDR2 ANQGSEA. The CDR3 coding sequence is TGCAGCGTTGGTCTAGCGGGAGGAGGCTCCTACAATGAGCAGTTCTTC. This codes for CSVGLAGGGSYNEQFF.

The CDR3 loop is CASSLASGGTDTQYF. As DNA, the CDR3 is TGTGCCAGCAGCTTAGCTAGCGGGGGCACAGATACGCAGTATTTT. This chain connects TRBV7-2 to TRBJ2-3, with 8 bases identical to TRBD2. After removal of 0 bases from V and 1 base from J, the junction contained 0 bases not matched to a gene. This CDR3 region has 15 residues. Germline CDR1 and CDR2: SGHTA and FQGNSA.

The chain couples TRBV7-2 to TRBJ1-3, with 10 bases that match TRBD1. The CDR3 sequence is 15 residues long. The V gene's germline CDR1 is SGHTA and CDR2 FQGNSA. Trimming at V came to 5 bases and at J to 3 bases, leaving 4 bases not matched to a gene. This CDR3 is CASSPGTGDGNTIYF. In DNA, the CDR3 is TGTGCCAGCAGCCCCGGGACAGGGGATGGAAACACCATATATTTT.

This rearrangement joins TRBV11-3 to TRBJ2-1; 7 nucleotides match TRBD1. The CDR3 contains 13 residues. V gave up 7 bases and J gave up 4 bases; unmatched junction bases: 4. Germline-derived CDR1 and CDR2 are SGHNT and YENEEA. In DNA form, the CDR3 reads TGTGCCAGCACACAGGGGAATTACAATGAGCAGTTCTTC. It is translated as CASTQGNYNEQFF.

This clone came up once. The J gene is TRBJ2-3, the V gene TRBV6-2 or TRBV6-3; 8 nucleotides align to TRBD1. V lost 5 bases and J lost 2; bases outside the gene matches: 6. The V gene's germline CDR1 is MNHEY and CDR2 SVGEGT. This CDR3 is 15 amino acids long. The CDR3 region has the DNA TGTGCCAGCAGTACCGGACAGGGCCACACAGATACGCAGTATTTT. It encodes CASSTGQGHTDTQYF.

The gene calls are TRBV6-5 and TRBJ1-5; no definite D call. The V and J ends lost 5 bases and 7 bases respectively, with 12 bases between them. Germline assignment: CDR1 MNHEY and CDR2 SVGAGI. The CDR3 length is 13 residues. DNA for the CDR3: TGTGCCAGCAGTCCGATGGGCCACCAGCCCCAGCATTTT. Its translation is CASSPMGHQPQHF.

The chain has TRBV5-1 and TRBJ1-2, with 7 bases matching TRBD1. Germline V gives CDR1 SGHRS, CDR2 YFSETQ. The CDR3 runs to 14 residues. With 3 bases clipped from V and 8 bases from J, the junction kept 10 bases outside the gene matches. CDR3 amino acids: CASSWGQRLEGYTF. The CDR3 nucleotides read TGCGCCAGCAGCTGGGGACAGCGGTTAGAGGGCTACACCTTC.

The chain combines TRBV7-8 with TRBJ1-2; 10 bases are a match to TRBD1. Germline V lookup: CDR1 SGHVS, CDR2 FQNEAQ. There are 14 residues in the CDR3. V lost 5 bases and J lost 8; bases outside the gene matches: 8. CDR3 sequence (DNA): TGTGCCAGCAGCCCAGGGACAGGGGAGTACGGCTACACCTTC. This gives the protein CASSPGTGEYGYTF.

This chain uses TRBV11-2 with TRBJ2-1, with 12 bases fitting TRBD2. Unmatched junction bases numbered 10, after V lost 5 bases and J lost 11 bases. This CDR3 region has 15 residues. The germline CDR1 and CDR2 sequences are SGHAT and FQNNGV. CDR3 nucleotides: TGTGCCAGCAGCCCCCGCGAGACTAGCGGGAGAAAGCAGTTCTTC. Protein: CASSPRETSGRKQFF.

The V and J genes are TRBV19 and TRBJ2-2; possibly TRBD2 for D (6 bases). CDR1 is LNHDA and CDR2 is SQIVND in the germline V gene (reference sequence). The CDR3 extends over 15 amino acids. Trimming took 8 bases from V and 4 from J, leaving 17 bases between them. The CDR3 loop is CASYPREPGTGELFF. The CDR3 DNA reads as TGTGCCAGTTACCCTCGGGAGCCTGGCACCGGGGAGCTGTTTTTT.

There are a few counts of this clone. The genes are TRBV19 and TRBJ1-1, with D perhaps matching TRBD1 (6 bases). This CDR3 region has 15 residues. The germline V and J ends were trimmed by 5 bases and 1 base, with 14 bases remaining between them. Germline V gene data show CDR1 as LNHDA and CDR2 as SQIVND (reference sequence). The CDR3 DNA reads TGTGCCAGTAGTTCCCCCACAGGGAGGAACACTGAAGCTTTCTTT. It codes for CASSSPTGRNTEAFF.

V is TRBV19 and J is TRBJ2-1, with D tentatively TRBD2 (5 bases). Germline CDR1 is LNHDA and CDR2 is SQIVND (reference sequence). Trimming shortened V by 5 bases and J by 0 bases, and 17 bases separated the two germline ends. The CDR3 has 17 residues. CDR3 nucleotide sequence: TGTGCCAGTAGTTCACCCGGAGCGGTCGACTCCTACAATGAGCAGTTCTTC. Amino acid sequence: CASSSPGAVDSYNEQFF.